These 23 T cell receptor beta chains were all obtained from the same sample, sequenced in a study of CD8 T cells in ankylosing spondylitis. MiXCR, run by TCRdb on the 5' RACE reads, gives a single entry per CDR3 protein. The sample consists of 270,000 or so distinct CDR3 sequences, 18% of them appearing once. Material for sequencing was blood, either unsorted or a sorted T cell fraction (not recorded which). The receptors were sampled from a male donor with ankylosing spondylitis or in good health (not recorded which).

This rearrangement joins TRBV27 to TRBJ2-1; D not resolved. The V gene lost 3 bases and the J gene lost 4 bases, with 7 bases spanning the gap. Germline CDR1 reads MNHEY; CDR2 reads SMNVEV (reference sequence). The CDR3 runs to 13 residues. For the CDR3, the DNA is TGTGCCAGCAGTTTTCTAGAATACAATGAGCAGTTCTTC. This gives the protein CASSFLEYNEQFF.

This clonotype was seen a handful of times. The chain joins TRBV10-3 to TRBJ2-1; the match to TRBD2 covers 11 bases. CDR1 and CDR2 (germline): ENHRY, SYGVKD. Trimming cost V 5 bases and J 6 bases; bases outside gene matches: 9. The CDR3 extends over 16 amino acids. CDR3 nucleotides: TGTGCCATCAGTCGGCCCCCGACTAGCGGGACCAATGAGCAGTTCTTC. Protein product: CAISRPPTSGTNEQFF.

The chain employs TRBV2 and TRBJ2-1, with TRBD2 as a possible D gene (6 bases). The CDR3 is made up of 17 amino acids. Germline-derived CDR1 and CDR2 are SNHLY and FYNNEI. V dropped 3 bases and J dropped 0 bases, with 15 bases sitting between them. Written as DNA, the CDR3 is TGTGCCAGCAGTGATCCCCGGGCGGGAAGCTCCTACAATGAGCAGTTCTTC. Translated, it gives CASSDPRAGSSYNEQFF.

The chain couples TRBV4-1 to TRBJ2-5; no clear D gene. V shed 4 bases and J shed 3 bases, with 15 bases lying between them. Germline V gene lookup returns CDR1 MGHRA and CDR2 YSYEKL. The CDR3 is made up of 15 amino acids. CDR3 amino acids: CASSPISYREETQYF. In DNA form, the CDR3 reads TGCGCCAGCAGCCCCATATCCTACAGAGAAGAGACCCAGTACTTC.

There are a few counts of this clonotype. V and J are TRBV4-3 and TRBJ1-4; a possible D gene is TRBD1 (5 bases). This CDR3 has 17 amino acids. V lost 0 bases, J lost 3 bases, and 14 bases lay in between. Germline V gene lookup returns CDR1 LGHNA and CDR2 YSLEER. CDR3 in DNA: TGCGCCAGCAGCCAAGATGGTGACAGAAGACCTAATGAAAAACTGTTTTTT. Translated: CASSQDGDRRPNEKLFF.

This clonotype showed up just a few times. The gene calls are TRBV18 and TRBJ2-3; D not certain. The germline gives CDR1 KGHSH, CDR2 LQKENI. The V end lost 1 base, the J end lost 2 bases, and 10 bases lay between the germline ends. This CDR3 comprises 15 residues. In DNA, the CDR3 is TGTGCCAGCTCACCACGGCAGGACCTCACAGATACGCAGTATTTT. It encodes CASSPRQDLTDTQYF.

V is TRBV9 and J is TRBJ1-2; 9 positions match TRBD1. The germline V gene has CDR1 SGDLS and CDR2 YYNGEE. The CDR3 has 15 residues. Trimming at V came to 1 base and at J to 2 bases, leaving 3 bases not matched to a gene. In nucleotides, the CDR3 is TGTGCCAGCAGCGTATCCGGGACAGGGAACTATGGCTACACCTTC. Its protein product is CASSVSGTGNYGYTF.

DNA for the CDR3: TGCAGCGTTTCGGTCGAGAACTCCTACGAGCAGTACTTC. Protein sequence: CSVSVENSYEQYF. This chain joins TRBV29-1 and TRBJ2-7; unclear D gene. Trimming shortened V by 5 bases and J by 0 bases, and 11 bases separated the two germline ends. The CDR3 consists of 13 residues. Germline V CDR1 and CDR2: SQVTM, ANQGSEA.

This clonotype was detected a few times. This chain joins TRBV24-1 and TRBJ2-1; D is possibly TRBD1 (6 bases). V lost 3 bases and J 0 bases, leaving 8 bases between the germline ends. CDR1 is KGHDR and CDR2 is SFDVKD in the germline V gene. The CDR3 is 15 amino acids. DNA for the CDR3: TGTGCCACCAGTGATGGACAGAACTCCTACAATGAGCAGTTCTTC. It codes for CATSDGQNSYNEQFF.

This chain connects TRBV7-9 to TRBJ2-1, with TRBD2 identical over 9 bases. The CDR3 loop spans 14 amino acids. Per germline, CDR1 SEHNR and CDR2 FQNEAQ (reference sequence). The ends lost 1 base at V and 10 bases at J; junction bases unmatched: 5. This chain's CDR3 is CASSLGGRVEEQFF. In DNA, the CDR3 is TGTGCCAGCAGCTTAGGCGGGAGGGTAGAGGAGCAGTTCTTC.

A few counts support this clonotype. The rearrangement uses TRBV12-3 or TRBV12-4 and TRBJ2-1; TRBD1 or TRBD2 may be the D gene (5 bases each). This CDR3 contains 16 residues. V was pared by 3 bases and J by 5 bases, with 17 bases between. CDR3 amino acids: CASSFYGDGVNNEQFF. The DNA for the CDR3 is TGTGCCAGCAGTTTCTATGGGGACGGAGTCAACAATGAGCAGTTCTTC.

The chain employs TRBV9 and TRBJ2-5; 7 bases match TRBD1. V trimming: 4 bases; J trimming: 4 bases; junction bases outside the gene matches: 4. The germline V gene encodes CDR1 SGDLS and CDR2 YYNGEE. This CDR3 is built from 13 residues. Here the CDR3 reads CASSSDRVETQYF. The CDR3 DNA is TGTGCCAGCAGCTCCGACAGGGTAGAGACCCAGTACTTC.

This clonotype was found many times. The chain is built from TRBV6-5 and TRBJ2-5, with D perhaps TRBD2 (5 bases). In germline, CDR1 is MNHEY, CDR2 SVGAGI. The CDR3 covers 16 residues. Trimming shortened V by 0 bases and J by 0 bases, and 11 bases separated the two germline ends. The CDR3 sequence is CASSYSTIYDQETQYF. The CDR3 DNA sequence: TGTGCCAGCAGTTACTCGACTATCTACGACCAAGAGACCCAGTACTTC.

This clonotype was seen only a few times. This chain connects TRBV7-3 to TRBJ2-1; 7 bases are shared with TRBD2. This CDR3 region has 15 residues. J was trimmed by 7 bases and V by 3 bases; bases with no gene match: 9. Germline assignment: CDR1 SGHTA and CDR2 FQGTGA. The CDR3 loop is CASSLGGSPFNEQFF. DNA of the CDR3: TGTGCCAGCAGCTTGGGCGGGAGCCCTTTTAATGAGCAGTTCTTC.

This clonotype was observed at least ten times. The rearrangement joins TRBV12-3 or TRBV12-4 to TRBJ2-1, with 10 nucleotides matching TRBD2. The CDR3 consists of 16 residues. The J segment lost 7 bases and the V segment lost 0 bases, leaving 6 bases of the junction unmatched. The CDR3 region is CASSLAGASGSNEQFF. The CDR3 bases are TGTGCCAGCAGTTTAGCCGGGGCTAGCGGGAGTAATGAGCAGTTCTTC.

The V gene is TRBV6-5, the J gene TRBJ2-1; 7 bases are a match to TRBD2. The CDR3 has 13 amino acids. From germline, CDR1 is MNHEY and CDR2 SVGAGI. Losses at the gene ends were 4 bases for V and 6 bases for J; bases not matched to a gene: 3. CDR3 region: CASSWGGSNEQFF. The CDR3 DNA reads as TGTGCCAGCAGTTGGGGGGGAAGCAATGAGCAGTTCTTC.

There are a few counts of this clonotype. V is TRBV27 and J is TRBJ2-5, with 9 bases aligning to TRBD1. J gave up 1 base and V 5 bases, and 8 bases lay outside the gene matches. Germline loops: CDR1 MNHEY, CDR2 SMNVEV (reference sequence). CDR3 size: 16 residues. CDR3 sequence reads: CASSHRPDRGQETQYF. CDR3 sequence (DNA): TGTGCCAGCAGTCACAGGCCGGACAGGGGCCAAGAGACCCAGTACTTC.

The genes are TRBV27 and TRBJ2-3; no clear D gene. The ends were cut back, 0 bases at V and 0 bases at J, with 7 bases in the middle. CDR3 length equals 15 residues. Germline CDR1 MNHEY, CDR2 SMNVEV (reference sequence). The CDR3 DNA sequence: TGTGCCAGCAGTTTATCATGGGCGAGCACAGATACGCAGTATTTT. The encoded protein is CASSLSWASTDTQYF.

In its sample, this clonotype was seen once. CDR3 nucleotide sequence: TGTGCCAGCAGAAACCCGACCCTTGAGCAGTTCTTC. Its protein is CASRNPTLEQFF. The chain links TRBV6-5 to TRBJ2-1; D is unresolved. This CDR3 comprises 12 residues. V lost 6 bases and J lost 9, with 12 bases in between. The germline gives CDR1 MNHEY, CDR2 SVGAGI.

The sample holds many counts of this clonotype. The genes are TRBV11-1 and TRBJ2-1; TRBD2 matches at 10 bases. J lost 4 bases, V lost 5 bases, and 14 bases had no gene match. Germline loops: CDR1 SGHAT, CDR2 FQDESV (reference sequence). This CDR3 comprises 18 residues. The CDR3 loop is CASSPVAGGSPLYNEQFF. The CDR3 bases are TGTGCCAGCAGCCCAGTAGCGGGAGGCTCCCCCCTTTACAATGAGCAGTTCTTC.

V and J are TRBV5-6 and TRBJ2-3, with 16 bases fitting TRBD2. From germline, CDR1 is SGHDT and CDR2 YYEEEE. There are 19 residues in the CDR3. Trimming at V came to 0 bases and at J to 3 bases, leaving 7 bases not matched to a gene. As DNA, the CDR3 is TGTGCCAGCAGCTTGGACCCGGGACTAGCGGGAGGGCCGACAGATACGCAGTATTTT. As protein: CASSLDPGLAGGPTDTQYF.

The chain carries TRBV4-1 and TRBJ2-1; D ambiguous. CDR1 MGHRA and CDR2 YSYEKL come from the germline V gene. V lost 0 bases to trimming and J lost 8 bases, with 14 bases between them. CDR3 length equals 15 residues. CDR3 region: CASSQDQNHWDEQFF. CDR3 nucleotide sequence: TGCGCCAGCAGCCAAGATCAAAACCATTGGGATGAGCAGTTCTTC.

In the case of this clonotype: The junction differs from germline at one of its ends, possibly a read error. The chain joins TRBV7-7 to TRBJ2-1; D may be TRBD2 (5 bases). CDR3 length: 13 amino acids. Germline CDR1 is SSHAT and CDR2 is FNYEAQ (reference sequence). CDR3 in amino acids: CASSPPGGLEQFF. CDR3 in DNA: TGTGCTAGCAGCCCGCCCGGAGGTTTGGAGCAGTTCTTC.